This entry describes one TCR beta chain. Its antigen is not known. Sequenced by immunoSEQ multiplex PCR; TCRdb stores in-frame clones only, minus some. The table lists more than 85,000 clones, over 80% of them singletons. The CDR3 is 13 amino acids. Looked up from germline, CDR1 is ENHRY and CDR2 is SYGVKD. J lost 6 bases, V lost 6 bases, and 7 bases had no gene match. This specimen comes from a study of T cell responses to AZD1222 COVID-19 vaccine. Findings of the study overall: Repertoire samples came only from after the peak T cell response.

This chain uses TRBV10-3 with TRBJ1-2; 7 nucleotides agree with TRBD1. Sample: peripheral blood, taken on day 0 of AZD1222 vaccination. This receptor was obtained from an adult in good health. The CDR3 loop reads CAISYRGTHGYTF. In DNA, the CDR3 is TGTGCCATCAGCTACAGGGGAACCCATGGCTACACCTTC.